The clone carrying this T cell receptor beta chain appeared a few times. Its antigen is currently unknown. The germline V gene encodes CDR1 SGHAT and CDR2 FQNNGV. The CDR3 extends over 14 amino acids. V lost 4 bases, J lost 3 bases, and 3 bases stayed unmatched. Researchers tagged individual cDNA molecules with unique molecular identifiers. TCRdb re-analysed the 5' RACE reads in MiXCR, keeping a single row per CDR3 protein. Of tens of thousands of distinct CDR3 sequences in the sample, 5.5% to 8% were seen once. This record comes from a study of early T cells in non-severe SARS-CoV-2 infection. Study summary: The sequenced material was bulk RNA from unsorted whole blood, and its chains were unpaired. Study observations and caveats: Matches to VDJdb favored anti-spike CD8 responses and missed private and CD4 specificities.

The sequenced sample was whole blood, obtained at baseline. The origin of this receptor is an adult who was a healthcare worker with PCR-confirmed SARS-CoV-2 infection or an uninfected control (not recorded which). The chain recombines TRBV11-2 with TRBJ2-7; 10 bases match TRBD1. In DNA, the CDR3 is TGTGCCAGCAGCTCCCGGGACAGGGGCTACGAGCAGTACTTC. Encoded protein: CASSSRDRGYEQYF.